These 30 T cell receptor beta chains came from one sample sequenced in a study of chemoradiotherapy in HPV16-positive cancers. Profiling relied on immunoSEQ multiplex PCR, and the TCRdb table lists in-frame clones only, not all of them. The profile covers under 35,000 clones, with 93% appearing a single time and 15% to 20% taken by the ten largest. Sequenced material: blood, taken from a patient who underwent chemoradiotherapy. The receptors derive from a human donor with HPV-associated anogenital cancer.

The rearrangement links TRBV11-2 to TRBJ1-2; 7 bases fit TRBD1. The CDR3 has 17 residues. The junction had 8 bases not matched to a gene; V was cut back by 1 base and J by 0 bases. Per germline, CDR1 SGHAT and CDR2 FQNNGV. CDR3 nucleotides: TGTGCCAGCAGCTTAGCCAGAGACAGGGCTACTAACTATGGCTACACCTTC. This codes for CASSLARDRATNYGYTF. The full variable domain, rest sourced from reference TRBV11-2 and TRBJ1-2, is EAGVAQSPRYKIIEKRQSVAFWCNPISGHATLYWYQQILGQGPKLLIQFQNNGVVDDSQLPKDRFSAERLKGVDSTLKIQPAKLEDSAVYLCASSLARDRATNYGYTFGSGTRLTVV.

V gene TRBV4-2 combines with J gene TRBJ1-4; D is perhaps TRBD1 (5 bases). Trimming left V 4 bases short and J 0 bases short, with 12 bases between. The CDR3 sequence is 16 residues long. The germline gives CDR1 LGHNA, CDR2 YNFKEQ. DNA for the CDR3: TGTGCCAGCAGCCGCGATCAGGGAGCAACTAATGAAAAACTGTTTTTT. Translating gives CASSRDQGATNEKLFF.

This clone was counted a single time. Here the CDR3 DNA reads TGTGCCAGCAGCAAAGGGGTTCACCGATCTGGAAACACCATATATTTT. Residues: CASSKGVHRSGNTIYF. J is TRBJ1-3 and V is TRBV7-2; maybe TRBD1 (5 bases). Germline V gene lookup returns CDR1 SGHTA and CDR2 FQGNSA. V gave up 5 bases and J gave up 1 base, with 15 bases separating them. The CDR3 is made up of 16 amino acids.

Turning to this clone: The same CDR3 is also encoded by other DNA sequences in this sample. The genes are TRBV7-2 and TRBJ2-3; D possibly corresponds to TRBD1 (5 bases). This CDR3 is 14 amino acids long. Germline CDR1 is SGHTA and CDR2 is FQGNSA. Between the trimmed V and J ends, which lost 1 base and 4 bases, there was a span of 9 bases. The CDR3 sequence: CASSLDQGADTQYF. The CDR3 coding sequence is TGTGCCAGCAGCTTAGACCAGGGCGCAGATACGCAGTATTTT. Supplemented by reference TRBV7-2 and TRBJ2-3, the full variable domain reads GAGVSQSPSNKVTEKGKDVELRCDPISGHTALYWYRQSLGQGLEFLIYFQGNSAPDKSGLPSDRFSAERTGGSVSTLTIQRTQQEDSAVYLCASSLDQGADTQYFGPGTRLTVL.

This clone was seen once. V and J are TRBV19 and TRBJ1-1; 9 nucleotides align to TRBD1. Trimming at V came to 4 bases and at J to 6 bases, leaving 6 bases not matched to a gene. Germline loops: CDR1 LNHDA, CDR2 SQIVND (reference sequence). The CDR3 is 14 residues long. CDR3 sequence (DNA): TGTGCCAGTAGTACAACAGGGGGCAGGGCTGAAGCTTTCTTT. Translated, it gives CASSTTGGRAEAFF.

The V and J genes are TRBV7-9 and TRBJ1-4; perhaps TRBD1 as D (6 bases). Germline V gene sequence: CDR1 SEHNR, CDR2 FQNEAQ (reference sequence). The CDR3 extends over 14 amino acids. V gave up 1 base and J gave up 7 bases, with 10 bases separating them. The CDR3 loop reads CASSLVGAGEKLFF. In DNA form, the CDR3 reads TGTGCCAGCAGCTTAGTGGGGGCGGGTGAAAAACTGTTTTTT. Supplemented by reference TRBV7-9 and TRBJ1-4, the full variable domain reads DTGVSQNPRHKITKRGQNVTFRCDPISEHNRLYWYRQTLGQGPEFLTYFQNEAQLEKSRLLSDRFSAERPKGSFSTLEIQRTEQGDSAMYLCASSLVGAGEKLFFGSGTQLSVL.

This clone was counted a few times. CDR3 nucleotide sequence: TGTGCCAGCACCTTCTCTGGGGCGTCTGGAAACACCATATATTTT. Translated, it gives CASTFSGASGNTIYF. V gene TRBV11-1 combines with J gene TRBJ1-3; perhaps TRBD1 as D (5 bases). Germline CDR1 SGHAT, CDR2 FQDESV (reference sequence). Between the trimmed V and J ends, which lost 7 bases and 1 base, there was a span of 14 bases. CDR3 length: 15 amino acids.

V gene TRBV2 combines with J gene TRBJ1-2; the D is unclear. The CDR3 extends over 14 amino acids. Germline CDR1 reads SNHLY; CDR2 reads FYNNEI. The V end lost 1 base, the J end lost 8 bases, and 14 bases lay between the germline ends. The CDR3 spells CASSEGGTRGGYTF. The CDR3 DNA sequence: TGTGCCAGCAGTGAAGGGGGTACCCGCGGGGGCTACACCTTC.

The J gene is TRBJ2-7, the V gene TRBV2; either TRBD1 or TRBD2 may supply D (5 bases each). The CDR3 is 14 residues long. Germline V gives CDR1 SNHLY, CDR2 FYNNEI. The ends were cut back, 8 bases at V and 2 bases at J, with 16 bases in the middle. In nucleotides, the CDR3 is TGTGCCAGCTCAAGGGACGGAACGACCTACGAGCAGTACTTC. Encoded protein: CASSRDGTTYEQYF.

The chain employs TRBV29-1 and TRBJ2-2; 10 nucleotides match TRBD1. CDR3 length: 13 residues. Unmatched junction bases numbered 4, after V lost 7 bases and J lost 5 bases. Germline assignment: CDR1 SQVTM and CDR2 ANQGSEA. The CDR3 here is CSAQGQGTGELFF. The CDR3 DNA is TGCAGCGCACAGGGACAGGGGACCGGGGAGCTGTTTTTT.

This chain connects TRBV5-4 to TRBJ2-5, with TRBD2 as a possible D gene (7 bases). Germline V gene sequence: CDR1 SGHNT, CDR2 YYREEE (reference sequence). Trimming pared 4 bases from V and 1 base from J, leaving 20 bases between. This CDR3 is built from 17 residues. The CDR3 sequence is CASSGDRARGAQETQYF. CDR3 DNA: TGTGCCAGCAGCGGCGACCGGGCCCGGGGGGCCCAAGAGACCCAGTACTTC.

The chain combines TRBV4-3 with TRBJ1-2, with 9 positions matching TRBD1. Trimming at V came to 3 bases and at J to 5 bases, leaving 7 bases not matched to a gene. This CDR3 has 15 amino acids. CDR1 and CDR2 from the germline V gene are LGHNA and YSLEER. The CDR3 region has the DNA TGCGCCAGCAGCCACCAAGGGACAGGGCGATATGGCTACACCTTC. Translating it yields CASSHQGTGRYGYTF.

Concerning this clone: At one of its ends the junction is not consistent with the germline gene, which may arise from a read error. The V gene is TRBV7-9, the J gene TRBJ2-1, with 8 bases matching TRBD2. The CDR3 spans 15 residues. Germline V lookup: CDR1 SEHNR, CDR2 FQNEAQ (reference sequence). CDR3 sequence: CASSLAGGGFNEQFF. The CDR3 DNA reads as TGTGCCAGCAGCCTAGCGGGTGGGGGCTTCAATGAGCAGTTCTTC.

The chain has TRBV7-2 and TRBJ2-5; tentative D call: TRBD1 (5 bases). This CDR3 contains 14 residues. V dropped 0 bases and J dropped 4 bases, with 9 bases sitting between them. Per the germline V gene, CDR1 is SGHTA and CDR2 is FQGNSA. CDR3 in DNA: TGTGCCAGCAGCTTAGCAGGGGCAGGAGAGACCCAGTACTTC. Its protein is CASSLAGAGETQYF.

The CDR3 DNA reads as TGTGCCAGTAGTCCGCGGACAGGGACTGAAAAACTGTTTTTT. As protein: CASSPRTGTEKLFF. The chain couples TRBV19 to TRBJ1-4; 8 nucleotides line up with TRBD1. This CDR3 region has 14 residues. J gave up 7 bases and V 5 bases, and 6 bases lay outside the gene matches. The germline CDR1 and CDR2 sequences are LNHDA and SQIVND (reference sequence).

This chain connects TRBV14 to TRBJ2-5; tentative D call: TRBD2 (5 bases). V lost 4 bases, J lost 0 bases, and 6 bases lay in between. CDR1 and CDR2 from the germline V gene are SGHDN and FVKESK. This CDR3 is 13 amino acids long. The CDR3 loop is CASSPGYQETQYF. As DNA, the CDR3 is TGTGCCAGCAGCCCGGGGTACCAAGAGACCCAGTACTTC.

This rearrangement joins TRBV5-1 to TRBJ2-2; D call uncertain. Germline lookup yields CDR1 SGHRS and CDR2 YFSETQ. Trimming pared 2 bases from V and 7 bases from J, leaving 6 bases between. The CDR3 runs 12 residues. The DNA for the CDR3 is TGCGCCAGCAGCTTTTTGGTCGGGGAGCTGTTTTTT. Translated, it gives CASSFLVGELFF.

The J gene is TRBJ1-5, the V gene TRBV27; D uncertain. This CDR3 has 12 amino acids. The germline V and J ends were trimmed by 6 bases and 7 bases, with 10 bases remaining between them. CDR1 and CDR2 (germline): MNHEY, SMNVEV (reference sequence). CDR3 coding DNA: TGTGCCAGCAGGTCAGGTGAGCAGCCCCAGCATTTT. Amino acids: CASRSGEQPQHF.

J is TRBJ1-2 and V is TRBV6-6; TRBD1 is a possible D gene (6 bases). The V gene's germline CDR1 is MNHNY and CDR2 SVGAGI (reference sequence). The length of the CDR3 is 15 residues. V was clipped by 5 bases and J by 0 bases, with 13 bases between them. This CDR3 is CASSASHRANYGYTF. CDR3 nucleotides: TGTGCCAGCAGTGCCTCTCACAGGGCTAACTATGGCTACACCTTC.

This CDR3 is CASSSWGGVAFF. CDR3 nucleotides: TGTGCCAGCAGCTCGTGGGGGGGTGTAGCTTTCTTT. The V gene is TRBV5-8, the J gene TRBJ1-1; D perhaps matches TRBD1 (5 bases). The CDR3 sequence is 12 residues long. From germline, CDR1 is SGHTS and CDR2 YDEGEE. With 3 bases removed from V and 10 bases from J, the gap between germline ends came to 13 bases.

This clone was found once. The chain combines TRBV11-3 with TRBJ2-7; 7 bases map to TRBD1. The CDR3 is 17 residues long. The junction had 11 bases not matched to a gene; V was cut back by 0 bases and J by 3 bases. CDR1 and CDR2 (germline): SGHNT, YENEEA. The CDR3 is CASSLDEAKGAFYEQYF. CDR3 nucleotide sequence: TGTGCCAGCAGCTTAGATGAGGCCAAGGGGGCGTTCTACGAGCAGTACTTC.

The rearrangement uses TRBV9 and TRBJ2-7; 7 nucleotides align to TRBD2. The CDR3 has 14 residues. The J segment lost 0 bases and the V segment lost 7 bases, leaving 7 bases of the junction unmatched. Germline CDR1 and CDR2: SGDLS and YYNGEE. The CDR3 DNA follows: TGTGCCAGCGCATCTAGCGGTAGCTCCTACGAGCAGTACTTC. This gives the protein CASASSGSSYEQYF.

The V and J genes are TRBV4-1 and TRBJ1-5, with a tentative D call TRBD1 (5 bases). Trimming left V 2 bases short and J 5 bases short, with 13 bases between. Germline V gene data show CDR1 as MGHRA and CDR2 as YSYEKL. CDR3 length equals 15 residues. The CDR3 nucleotides are TGCGCCAGCAGCCAAACCATCCAGGGCGATCAGCCCCAGCATTTT. Protein: CASSQTIQGDQPQHF.

The chain employs TRBV5-4 and TRBJ1-1, with 8 bases identical to TRBD1. V shed 3 bases and J 1 base; nucleotides not matched to a gene: 5. Germline assignment: CDR1 SGHNT and CDR2 YYREEE (reference sequence). The CDR3 runs 15 residues. The CDR3 DNA follows: TGTGCCAGCAGCTCTGGACAGGGATGGAACACTGAAGCTTTCTTT. It codes for CASSSGQGWNTEAFF.

V and J are TRBV7-3 and TRBJ2-1, with 8 bases fitting TRBD1. Germline V gene lookup returns CDR1 SGHTA and CDR2 FQGTGA. The CDR3 has 14 residues. Trimming at V came to 3 bases and at J to 3 bases, leaving 1 base not matched to a gene. CDR3 loop: CASSFGQGYNEQFF. The CDR3 region has the DNA TGTGCCAGCAGCTTCGGACAGGGCTACAATGAGCAGTTCTTC.

This clone was seen a few times. V usage is TRBV29-1 and J usage is TRBJ2-1; D is unresolved. The CDR3 loop spans 12 amino acids. Germline CDR1 is SQVTM and CDR2 is ANQGSEA. V lost 3 bases, J lost 7 bases, and 10 bases lay in between. The CDR3 spells CSVDFRQNEQFF. The CDR3 DNA is TGCAGCGTTGATTTTAGGCAAAATGAGCAGTTCTTC.

The V gene is TRBV15, the J gene TRBJ2-7; D is unclear. V shed 0 bases and J shed 3 bases, with 6 bases lying between them. Germline lookup yields CDR1 LNHNV and CDR2 YYDKDF (reference sequence). This CDR3 is 13 amino acids long. CDR3 nucleotide sequence: TGTGCCACCAGCAGAGATGGGGTCTACGAGCAGTACTTC. This codes for CATSRDGVYEQYF.

The chain is built from TRBV15 and TRBJ2-5; 10 bases agree with TRBD2. The V gene end was trimmed by 1 base and the J gene end by 4 bases; junction bases not matched to a gene: 6. CDR3 length: 16 amino acids. Germline CDR1 and CDR2: LNHNV and YYDKDF (reference sequence). This CDR3 is CATSRGISGGSETQYF. The CDR3, as DNA: TGTGCCACCAGCAGAGGGATTAGCGGGGGGTCAGAGACCCAGTACTTC.

The V call is TRBV6-1, the J call TRBJ2-3; 12 nucleotides match TRBD2. The CDR3 loop spans 17 amino acids. The germline CDR1 and CDR2 sequences are MNHNS and SASEGT. The trim removed 3 bases at V and 0 bases at J, leaving 4 bases unmatched. DNA of the CDR3: TGTGCCAGCAGTGAGACTAGCGGGAGACCTAGCACAGATACGCAGTATTTT. Amino acids: CASSETSGRPSTDTQYF.

The chain recombines TRBV5-1 with TRBJ2-5, with D unresolved. CDR1 is SGHRS and CDR2 is YFSETQ in the germline V gene. There are 14 residues in the CDR3. V was clipped by 4 bases and J by 1 base, with 11 bases between them. The CDR3, as DNA: TGCGCCAGCAGCCGAGTGAGCTCCCAAGAGACCCAGTACTTC. Translated, it gives CASSRVSSQETQYF.